This entry lists 13 T cell receptor beta chains sequenced from one sample in a study of vaccination effects on CD4 cells after COVID-19. Here immunoSEQ multiplex PCR was the method, and the copy in TCRdb shows in-frame clones only, minus some. The repertoire holds 35,000 to 55,000 clones, with around 81% as singletons. The antigens of these receptors remain unknown. Expansion of antigen-specific CD4+ T cells with viral peptide pools was carried out by the ViraFEST assay before sequencing. The authors isolated CD4+ T cells after about eleven days of culture. Having tested negative for nucleocapsid antibodies, the vaccine recipients showed no prior SARS-CoV-2 infection. Sequenced here: CD4+ T cells from PBMCs cultured with SARS-CoV-2 spike peptides, sampled before COVID-19 vaccination. Receptors originate from a human donor who received a COVID-19 vaccine.

The gene calls are TRBV4-1 and TRBJ2-1, with TRBD1 matching over 7 bases. Trimming at V came to 6 bases and at J to 6 bases, leaving 11 bases not matched to a gene. The CDR3 loop spans 15 amino acids. Germline CDR1 MGHRA, CDR2 YSYEKL. CDR3 nucleotide sequence: TGCGCCAGCAGACAGAACAGGGGTGGTATCAATGAGCAGTTCTTC. Protein sequence: CASRQNRGGINEQFF.

In this sample, this clone turned up a few times. This CDR3 is also generated by other DNA sequences in the sample. The genes are TRBV6-5 and TRBJ2-2; D remains unclear. From germline, CDR1 is MNHEY and CDR2 SVGAGI. This CDR3 region has 15 residues. The germline V and J ends were trimmed by 0 bases and 0 bases, with 5 bases remaining between them. CDR3 DNA: TGTGCCAGCAGTTACTCTGGGACGAACACCGGGGAGCTGTTTTTT. Translation gives CASSYSGTNTGELFF.

The chain is built from TRBV7-9 and TRBJ2-1; 7 bases are a match to TRBD1. The CDR3 covers 13 residues. V lost 5 bases to trimming and J lost 9 bases; unmatched junction nucleotides: 7. The V gene's germline CDR1 is SEHNR and CDR2 FQNEAQ (reference sequence). Written as DNA, the CDR3 is TGTGCCAGCAGCCTAGACAGGGTTGGTGAGCAGTTCTTC. Its translation: CASSLDRVGEQFF.

The chain joins TRBV5-8 to TRBJ1-1; D gene unclear. V lost 7 bases, J lost 3 bases, and 16 bases lay in between. The CDR3 has 14 amino acids. Looked up from germline, CDR1 is SGHTS and CDR2 is YDEGEE. Written as DNA, the CDR3 is TGTGCCAGCCCATCGACATCGGGCGACACTGAAGCTTTCTTT. This translates into CASPSTSGDTEAFF.

V and J are TRBV20-1 and TRBJ1-2; tentative D call: TRBD1 (5 bases). Germline loops: CDR1 DFQATT, CDR2 SNEGSKA (reference sequence). The CDR3 loop spans 14 amino acids. V lost 3 bases to trimming and J lost 8 bases, with 19 bases between them. The CDR3 nucleotides are TGCAGTGCTAGTACGGGATCAGGGAGGGACGGCTACACCTTC. Translated, it gives CSASTGSGRDGYTF.

This clone turned up a few times. The chain links TRBV19 to TRBJ1-3; 8 nucleotides align to TRBD1. In germline, CDR1 is LNHDA, CDR2 SQIVND (reference sequence). V shed 0 bases, J shed 4 bases, and the junction held 5 bases outside the gene matches. The CDR3 has 16 amino acids. The CDR3 protein is CASSIDRGRRGNTIYF. The CDR3 bases are TGTGCCAGTAGTATAGACAGGGGGCGAAGAGGAAACACCATATATTTT. The full variable domain, completed using reference TRBV19 and TRBJ1-3, is DGGITQSPKYLFRKEGQNVTLSCEQNLNHDAMYWYRQDPGQGLRLIYYSQIVNDFQKGDIAEGYSVSREKKESFPLTVTSAQKNPTAFYLCASSIDRGRRGNTIYFGEGSWLTVV.

J is TRBJ2-3 and V is TRBV5-1, with D perhaps TRBD1 (5 bases). Germline V lookup: CDR1 SGHRS, CDR2 YFSETQ. CDR3 length: 15 amino acids. With 5 bases removed from V and 6 bases from J, the gap between germline ends came to 19 bases. The chain's CDR3 is CASSDRGDPTDTQYF. CDR3 nucleotides: TGCGCCAGCAGTGATAGGGGTGACCCCACGGATACGCAGTATTTT.

This clone was picked up one time. The CDR3 spells CAWSPGRISSTQYF. DNA of the CDR3: TGTGCCTGGAGTCCCGGGCGGATAAGTTCGACCCAGTACTTC. V gene TRBV30 combines with J gene TRBJ2-5; D ambiguous. This CDR3 has 14 residues. CDR1 and CDR2 from the germline V gene are GTSNPN and SVGIG (reference sequence). V was cut by 2 bases and J by 7 bases, with 17 bases left in between.

This clone was detected once. The chain links TRBV5-6 to TRBJ1-5; unclear D gene. V lost 2 bases to trimming and J lost 7 bases, with 16 bases between them. Germline-derived CDR1 and CDR2 are SGHDT and YYEEEE. The CDR3 length is 15 residues. In DNA, the CDR3 is TGTGCCAGCAGCTTAAATCCCACTAGTGCACAGCCCCAGCATTTT. Its protein product is CASSLNPTSAQPQHF.

The chain joins TRBV10-1 to TRBJ1-1; D not resolved. Germline CDR1 WNHNN, CDR2 SYGVQD (reference sequence). V was clipped by 4 bases and J by 5 bases, with 11 bases between them. The CDR3 length is 13 residues. The CDR3 sequence: CASSGQGYTEAFF. The CDR3 DNA sequence: TGCGCCAGCAGTGGGCAAGGGTATACTGAAGCTTTCTTT.

This clone has a handful of counts. The chain links TRBV5-1 to TRBJ2-2, with D possibly called TRBD1 or TRBD2 (6 bases each). This CDR3 has 16 amino acids. Germline CDR1 is SGHRS and CDR2 is YFSETQ. Trimming removed 4 bases at V and 5 bases at J, with 18 bases between. The CDR3 sequence: CASSQTGTQGTGELFF. The CDR3 bases are TGCGCCAGCAGCCAAACCGGGACTCAGGGGACCGGGGAGCTGTTTTTT.

Points on this clone: One junction end does not reproduce the germline sequence, and a read error may be involved. CDR3 nucleotides: TGTGCCAGCAGCCTAGGACAGACCGGGACTAGGGGTATCTTC. The encoded protein is CASSLGQTGTRGIF. The genes are TRBV3-1 (or the pseudogene TRBV3-2) and TRBJ2-1, with TRBD2 matching 8 bases. CDR1 and CDR2 (germline): LGHDT, YNNKEL (reference sequence). This CDR3 spans 14 amino acids.

The V call is TRBV7-9, the J call TRBJ2-1; TRBD2 agrees at 9 bases. The CDR3 extends over 15 amino acids. Unmatched junction bases numbered 9, after V lost 5 bases and J lost 7 bases. CDR1 SEHNR and CDR2 FQNEAQ come from the germline V gene (reference sequence). The CDR3 loop reads CASSQPGLAINEQFF. In DNA form, the CDR3 reads TGTGCCAGCAGCCAACCGGGACTAGCAATTAATGAGCAGTTCTTC.